There are a few counts of the clone carrying this TCR beta chain. Its cognate antigen is unknown. The sample originates from a study of T cell repertoires in cytomegalovirus infection. Across the study: Well-studied HLA-B-restricted epitopes and recently identified HLA-C-restricted epitopes of CMV were both used in the study. Indicated by public TCR beta signatures were CMV infection and matching HLA type. Study observations and caveats: Using cumulative public TCR beta family frequency, the authors identified those who carried CMV together with the relevant HLA. Across the ex vivo response, the dominant clonotypes were HLA-C-restricted CMV-specific TCR beta clonotypes.

TCRdb analysed the reads with MiXCR anew, one entry per CDR3 protein. The data hold about 920,000 distinct CDR3 sequences, with approximately 33% observed a single time. This sample comprised cultured CD8+ T cells from PBMCs, obtained from culture after CMV antigen stimulation. The sequence came from a human donor in good health (CMV status not recorded). Some clones in this sample may be carry-over from other donors' samples.

The chain's CDR3 is CASMFGLVGTGELFF. CDR3 in DNA: TGTGCCAGCATGTTTGGACTGGTCGGAACCGGGGAGCTGTTTTTT. The V call is TRBV2, the J call TRBJ2-2, with D perhaps matching TRBD2 (5 bases). The V gene's germline CDR1 is SNHLY and CDR2 FYNNEI. CDR3 length: 15 residues. Trimming left V 7 bases short and J 5 bases short, with 17 bases between.